These T cell receptor beta chains were read from a single sample in a study of T-cell memory formation after mild COVID-19. From the 5' RACE reads, TCRdb called clonotypes with MiXCR, one entry per CDR3 protein. The data contain hundreds of thousands of distinct CDR3 sequences, just over 20% of them seen just once; the ten biggest clones take up roughly an eighth. The sequencing input was PBMCs or a T cell subset sorted from them (not recorded which). The source of these receptors is an adult woman who had mild COVID-19 (a few samples of this study predate the infection). Cell type and time point are not known. Both conserved end residues are part of each CDR3. Fields, in order: V gene, J gene, clone size, D gene, CDR3 DNA, CDR3 protein. A D gene is named only where the DNA matches it firmly. Some rows have no size entry. The others give once, few or many, or a class for an expanded clone.

v_call: TRBV20-1; j_call: TRBJ1-5; clone_size: -; d_call: -; cdr3_nt: TGCAGTGCTAAACAGGGTGCGGATCAGCCCCAGCATTTT; cdr3_aa: CSAKQGADQPQHF
v_call: TRBV4-2; j_call: TRBJ1-2; clone_size: -; d_call: -; cdr3_nt: TGTGCCAGCAGCCAAGATCCGGGGTCTAACTATGGCTACACCTTC; cdr3_aa: CASSQDPGSNYGYTF
v_call: TRBV5-1; j_call: TRBJ2-2; clone_size: -; d_call: -; cdr3_nt: TGCGCCAGCAGCTTGGTCCGGGGGGCTACGAACACCGGGGAGCTGTTTTTT; cdr3_aa: CASSLVRGATNTGELFF
v_call: TRBV12-3/TRBV12-4; j_call: TRBJ2-1; clone_size: -; d_call: -; cdr3_nt: TGTGCCAGCAAGGCGAACGTCTACAATGAGCAGTTCTTC; cdr3_aa: CASKANVYNEQFF
v_call: TRBV11-1; j_call: TRBJ2-5; clone_size: few; d_call: TRBD1; cdr3_nt: TGTGCCAGCAGCTGGGACAGCCCTAGCCAAGAGACCCAGTACTTC; cdr3_aa: CASSWDSPSQETQYF
v_call: TRBV24-1; j_call: TRBJ2-1; clone_size: few; d_call: TRBD2; cdr3_nt: TGTGCCACCGGGACTAGCGGGAGTACTGAGCAGTTCTTC; cdr3_aa: CATGTSGSTEQFF
v_call: TRBV25-1; j_call: TRBJ1-4; clone_size: -; d_call: -; cdr3_nt: TGTGCCAGCAGTGAACGGGGGGCAGGGAATGAAAAACTGTTTTTT; cdr3_aa: CASSERGAGNEKLFF
v_call: TRBV5-1; j_call: TRBJ2-7; clone_size: many; d_call: -; cdr3_nt: TGCGCCAGCAGCGCCACAGCCTACGAGCAGTACTTC; cdr3_aa: CASSATAYEQYF
v_call: TRBV6-1; j_call: TRBJ2-1; clone_size: few; d_call: -; cdr3_nt: TGTGCCAGCAGCGCACAGGGATTTTGGGATGAGCAGTTCTTC; cdr3_aa: CASSAQGFWDEQFF
v_call: TRBV6-2/TRBV6-3; j_call: TRBJ2-7; clone_size: -; d_call: -; cdr3_nt: TGTGCCAGCAGTTACCCGGTGGGGGGGCTTCTTGGCGAGCAGTACTTC; cdr3_aa: CASSYPVGGLLGEQYF
v_call: TRBV29-1; j_call: TRBJ2-2; clone_size: -; d_call: -; cdr3_nt: TGCAGCGTTCCGGAGTACCTCGGCGGGGAGCTGTTTTTT; cdr3_aa: CSVPEYLGGELFF
v_call: TRBV4-1; j_call: TRBJ1-5; clone_size: -; d_call: -; cdr3_nt: TGCGCCAGCAGCCAGAGTTGGGGGGATCAGCCCCAGCATTTT; cdr3_aa: CASSQSWGDQPQHF
v_call: TRBV29-1; j_call: TRBJ2-2; clone_size: few; d_call: -; cdr3_nt: TGCAGCGTTCGAGAGGGCCTTTACACCGGGGAGCTGTTTTTT; cdr3_aa: CSVREGLYTGELFF
v_call: TRBV5-1; j_call: TRBJ2-1; clone_size: -; d_call: -; cdr3_nt: TGCGCCAGCAGCTTGGTATCTGGGTCTGGGCTCAATGAGCAGTTCTTC; cdr3_aa: CASSLVSGSGLNEQFF
v_call: TRBV25-1; j_call: TRBJ1-3; clone_size: -; d_call: TRBD1; cdr3_nt: TGTGCCAGCAGTGAGTCTGGGACAGGGGGCTACGGAAACACCATATATTTT; cdr3_aa: CASSESGTGGYGNTIYF
v_call: TRBV5-1; j_call: TRBJ1-2; clone_size: -; d_call: -; cdr3_nt: TGCGCCAGCAATATGGAGGGCTCTGGCTATGGCTACACCTTC; cdr3_aa: CASNMEGSGYGYTF
v_call: TRBV5-1; j_call: TRBJ2-5; clone_size: -; d_call: -; cdr3_nt: TGCGCCAGCAGATTGAGAGAGACCCAGTACTTC; cdr3_aa: CASRLRETQYF
v_call: TRBV6-5; j_call: TRBJ1-4; clone_size: -; d_call: -; cdr3_nt: TGTGCCAGCAGTTACTCGGACACCTCTAATGAAAAACTGTTTTTT; cdr3_aa: CASSYSDTSNEKLFF
v_call: TRBV9; j_call: TRBJ1-3; clone_size: -; d_call: TRBD1; cdr3_nt: TGTGCCAGCAGCATTGACAGGGGGCGAGGGGAATCTGGAAACACCATATATTTT; cdr3_aa: CASSIDRGRGESGNTIYF
v_call: TRBV6-5; j_call: TRBJ2-2; clone_size: -; d_call: -; cdr3_nt: TGTGCCAGCAGTTACCACATGGGTAGCCTAGTCACCGGGGAGCTGTTTTTT; cdr3_aa: CASSYHMGSLVTGELFF
v_call: TRBV5-1; j_call: TRBJ1-1; clone_size: -; d_call: -; cdr3_nt: TGCGCCAGCAGCTTGTCCGATGGGGGGAACACTGAAGCTTTCTTT; cdr3_aa: CASSLSDGGNTEAFF
v_call: TRBV29-1; j_call: TRBJ1-1; clone_size: few; d_call: -; cdr3_nt: TGCAGCGTGGCGAGTACAAACACTGAAGCTTTCTTT; cdr3_aa: CSVASTNTEAFF
v_call: TRBV20-1; j_call: TRBJ2-1; clone_size: -; d_call: -; cdr3_nt: TGCAGTGCTAGAGATCTCGGGACGCCAATCTACAATGAGCAGTTCTTC; cdr3_aa: CSARDLGTPIYNEQFF
v_call: TRBV5-5; j_call: TRBJ2-7; clone_size: -; d_call: -; cdr3_nt: TGTGCCAGCAGCCCTGGAGGGTCTAAATACGAGCAGTACTTC; cdr3_aa: CASSPGGSKYEQYF
v_call: TRBV6-5; j_call: TRBJ2-7; clone_size: few; d_call: TRBD1; cdr3_nt: TGTGCCAGCAGTTACTCCGGACAGGGCGGAAACGAGCAGTACTTC; cdr3_aa: CASSYSGQGGNEQYF
v_call: TRBV6-5; j_call: TRBJ2-4; clone_size: -; d_call: -; cdr3_nt: TGTGCCAGCGGCGTGAAGTGGGGGGACATTCAGTACTTC; cdr3_aa: CASGVKWGDIQYF
v_call: TRBV7-6; j_call: TRBJ1-3; clone_size: few; d_call: TRBD1; cdr3_nt: TGTGCCAGCAGCTTAGCGGACAGGGTCTCTGGAAACACCATATATTTT; cdr3_aa: CASSLADRVSGNTIYF
v_call: TRBV30; j_call: TRBJ1-2; clone_size: few; d_call: -; cdr3_nt: TGTGCCTGGAGTCTCTGGGGGGCGAAGGAAGGCTATGGCTACACCTTC; cdr3_aa: CAWSLWGAKEGYGYTF
v_call: TRBV12-3/TRBV12-4; j_call: TRBJ2-7; clone_size: few; d_call: -; cdr3_nt: TGTGCCAGCAGTGTCGCCGCTGGGGCAACCTACGAGCAGTACTTC; cdr3_aa: CASSVAAGATYEQYF
v_call: TRBV12-3/TRBV12-4; j_call: TRBJ1-1; clone_size: -; d_call: -; cdr3_nt: TGTGCCAGCAGTCCGCAACAGGGTCTCACTGAAGCTTTCTTT; cdr3_aa: CASSPQQGLTEAFF
v_call: TRBV7-9; j_call: TRBJ1-5; clone_size: -; d_call: TRBD1; cdr3_nt: TGTGCCAGCAGCCCAGGGGGGTCAGCTCGGAAGCCCCAGCATTTT; cdr3_aa: CASSPGGSARKPQHF
v_call: TRBV21-1; j_call: TRBJ1-2; clone_size: -; d_call: -; cdr3_nt: TGTGCCAGCAGCGCCATCTGGGACAGGCTCCCCTATGGCTACACCTTC; cdr3_aa: CASSAIWDRLPYGYTF
v_call: TRBV4-1; j_call: TRBJ2-1; clone_size: few; d_call: TRBD1; cdr3_nt: TGCGCCAGCAGCCAAGCGCAGACAGGGGTTGGCAATGAGCAGTTCTTC; cdr3_aa: CASSQAQTGVGNEQFF
v_call: TRBV15; j_call: TRBJ1-1; clone_size: few; d_call: -; cdr3_nt: TGTGCCACCGGACGGGCAGTCACTGAAGCTTTCTTT; cdr3_aa: CATGRAVTEAFF
v_call: TRBV11-3; j_call: TRBJ1-2; clone_size: -; d_call: -; cdr3_nt: TGTGCCAGCAGCAATGACGGCTATGGCTACACCTTC; cdr3_aa: CASSNDGYGYTF
v_call: TRBV7-3; j_call: TRBJ2-5; clone_size: few; d_call: TRBD2; cdr3_nt: TGTGCCAGCAGCTTAAGCGGGAGGGTGTGGGAGACCCAGTACTTC; cdr3_aa: CASSLSGRVWETQYF
v_call: TRBV7-9; j_call: TRBJ2-3; clone_size: many; d_call: -; cdr3_nt: TGTGCCAGCAGCTCTTTGGAGGATACGCAGTATTTT; cdr3_aa: CASSSLEDTQYF
v_call: TRBV6-5; j_call: TRBJ1-1; clone_size: few; d_call: TRBD1; cdr3_nt: TGTGCCAGCAGTTACTCGACGACAGGGCGGACTGAAGCTTTCTTT; cdr3_aa: CASSYSTTGRTEAFF
v_call: TRBV7-8; j_call: TRBJ1-6; clone_size: -; d_call: -; cdr3_nt: TGTGCCAGCACCTCGCGAGGGCTCTCGACGTCCAATTCACCCCTCCACTTT; cdr3_aa: CASTSRGLSTSNSPLHF
v_call: TRBV15; j_call: TRBJ1-1; clone_size: -; d_call: -; cdr3_nt: TGTGCCACCAGCAGACCCGGTCAGACAGCTCACACTGAAGCTTTCTTT; cdr3_aa: CATSRPGQTAHTEAFF
v_call: TRBV7-3; j_call: TRBJ1-1; clone_size: -; d_call: -; cdr3_nt: TGTGCCAGCAAAGGGGGTACGAACACTGAAGCTTTCTTT; cdr3_aa: CASKGGTNTEAFF
v_call: TRBV4-1; j_call: TRBJ1-2; clone_size: -; d_call: -; cdr3_nt: TGCGCCAGCAGCCAAGCCACAGGGCCTAGTTATGGCTACACCTTC; cdr3_aa: CASSQATGPSYGYTF
v_call: TRBV12-3/TRBV12-4; j_call: TRBJ1-1; clone_size: few; d_call: -; cdr3_nt: TGTGCCAGCAGTCCCCATGGAAGGGTTCGTGAAGCTTTCTTT; cdr3_aa: CASSPHGRVREAFF
v_call: TRBV7-6; j_call: TRBJ1-1; clone_size: -; d_call: -; cdr3_nt: TGTGCCAGCAGCTTGCCCCCTGAGGGCAACACTGAAGCTTTCTTT; cdr3_aa: CASSLPPEGNTEAFF
v_call: TRBV12-3/TRBV12-4; j_call: TRBJ1-5; clone_size: few; d_call: -; cdr3_nt: TGTGCCAGCAGTGTACAGGGCAATCAGCCCCAGCATTTT; cdr3_aa: CASSVQGNQPQHF
v_call: TRBV5-1; j_call: TRBJ2-7; clone_size: few; d_call: TRBD1; cdr3_nt: TGCGCCAGCAGTTCTGGACAGGGGCGTCCCGGGCAGTACTTC; cdr3_aa: CASSSGQGRPGQYF
v_call: TRBV7-9; j_call: TRBJ2-7; clone_size: -; d_call: TRBD1; cdr3_nt: TGTGCCAGCAGCCGTCCAAGGACAGGGCACTACGAGCAGTACTTC; cdr3_aa: CASSRPRTGHYEQYF
v_call: TRBV11-2; j_call: TRBJ2-1; clone_size: -; d_call: -; cdr3_nt: TGTGCCAGCAGCTTAGATTCGTGGGGGGCCGGGGGCAATGAGCAGTTCTTC; cdr3_aa: CASSLDSWGAGGNEQFF
v_call: TRBV15; j_call: TRBJ2-1; clone_size: few; d_call: -; cdr3_nt: TGTGCCACCAGCAGAGCTGGGACACGAGCCTACAATGAGCAGTTCTTC; cdr3_aa: CATSRAGTRAYNEQFF
v_call: TRBV19; j_call: TRBJ2-3; clone_size: few; d_call: TRBD1; cdr3_nt: TGTGCCAGTAGTCCGGGGACAGGGTTTGTCGATACGCAGTATTTT; cdr3_aa: CASSPGTGFVDTQYF
v_call: TRBV20-1; j_call: TRBJ2-2; clone_size: -; d_call: -; cdr3_nt: TGCAGTGCGAGGGACTCCGCGAACACCGGGGAGCTGTTTTTT; cdr3_aa: CSARDSANTGELFF
v_call: TRBV7-8; j_call: TRBJ2-3; clone_size: few; d_call: TRBD2; cdr3_nt: TGTGCCAGCAGTCCAACCGGGACTACATCGGATACGCAGTATTTT; cdr3_aa: CASSPTGTTSDTQYF
v_call: TRBV7-8; j_call: TRBJ2-1; clone_size: -; d_call: -; cdr3_nt: TGTGCCAGCAGCTTAGCGTCGGCAGGGGAGAGCAATGAGCAGTTCTTC; cdr3_aa: CASSLASAGESNEQFF
v_call: TRBV12-3/TRBV12-4; j_call: TRBJ2-5; clone_size: many; d_call: TRBD2; cdr3_nt: TGTGCCAGCATGGGCGGGAGTGGACAAGAGACCCAGTACTTC; cdr3_aa: CASMGGSGQETQYF
v_call: TRBV6-6; j_call: TRBJ1-4; clone_size: -; d_call: -; cdr3_nt: TGTGCCAGCAGAGGAGGAGGGAATGAAAAACTGTTTTTT; cdr3_aa: CASRGGGNEKLFF